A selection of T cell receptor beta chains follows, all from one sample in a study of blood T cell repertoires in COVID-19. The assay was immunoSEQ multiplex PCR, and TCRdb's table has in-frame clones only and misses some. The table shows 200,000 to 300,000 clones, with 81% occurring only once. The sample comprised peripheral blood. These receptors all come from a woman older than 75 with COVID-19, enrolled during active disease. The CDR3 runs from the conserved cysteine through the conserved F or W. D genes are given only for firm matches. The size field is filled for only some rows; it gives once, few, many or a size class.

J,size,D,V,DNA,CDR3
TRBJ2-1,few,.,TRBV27,TGTGCCAGCAGTTTCTCCGTTATGTATAGCATTTATGAGCAGTTCTTC,CASSFSVMYSIYEQFF
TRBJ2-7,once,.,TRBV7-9,TGTGCCAGCAGTTGGGACTTCTACGAGCAGTACTTC,CASSWDFYEQYF
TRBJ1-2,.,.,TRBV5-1,TGCGCCAGCAGCTCCGACACCGGGGGCTATGGCTACACCTTC,CASSSDTGGYGYTF
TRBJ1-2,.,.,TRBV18,TGTGCCAGCTCACCAGGTAGTCAGGATGGCTACACCTTC,CASSPGSQDGYTF
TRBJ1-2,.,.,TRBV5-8,TGTGCCAGCAGCCGGGCAGGGTTAGGATATGGCTACACCTTC,CASSRAGLGYGYTF
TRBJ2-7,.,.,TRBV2,TGTGCCAGCAACCGCCTCGAGGGCTACGAGCAGTACTTC,CASNRLEGYEQYF
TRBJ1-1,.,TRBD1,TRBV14,TGTGCCAGCAGCCAAAACAGGGGGTTAGCTTTCTTT,CASSQNRGLAFF
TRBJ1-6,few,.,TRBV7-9,TGTGCCAGCAGCCAAACGGGTTTCAATTCACCCCTCCACTTT,CASSQTGFNSPLHF
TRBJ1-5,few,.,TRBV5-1,TGCGCCAGCAGCTTCGGAGGGCAGACCCCAGTTATGCCCCAGCATTTT,CASSFGGQTPVMPQHF
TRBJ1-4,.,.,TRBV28,TGTGCCAGCAGCTCTACAGGAGCAACTAATGAAAAACTGTTTTTT,CASSSTGATNEKLFF